These 18 T cell receptor beta chains were sequenced from one sample in a study of blood T cell repertoires in COVID-19. Libraries were prepared by immunoSEQ multiplex PCR; TCRdb keeps only in-frame clonotypes and omits some of them. The sample holds about 68,000 clones, about 91% seen once. What was sequenced was peripheral blood. The receptors stem from a man aged 35-49 years with COVID-19, enrolled during active disease.

This chain links TRBV19 with TRBJ1-5; D not certain. V shed 3 bases and J shed 1 base, with 13 bases lying between them. The CDR3 has 16 residues. CDR1 is LNHDA and CDR2 is SQIVND in the germline V gene (reference sequence). This CDR3 is CASSMEGGPSNQPQHF. The CDR3, as DNA: TGTGCCAGTAGTATGGAGGGAGGGCCCAGCAATCAGCCCCAGCATTTT.

The rearrangement joins TRBV2 to TRBJ2-7; D remains unclear. This CDR3 spans 13 amino acids. The V and J ends lost 6 bases and 0 bases respectively, with 9 bases between them. The germline CDR1 and CDR2 sequences are SNHLY and FYNNEI. CDR3 sequence: CASRALSSYEQYF. The CDR3 region has the DNA TGTGCCAGCAGGGCCTTAAGCTCCTACGAGCAGTACTTC. Supplemented by reference TRBV2 and TRBJ2-7, the full variable domain reads EPEVTQTPSHQVTQMGQEVILRCVPISNHLYFYWYRQILGQKVEFLVSFYNNEISEKSEIFDDQFSVERPDGSNFTLKIRSTKLEDSAMYFCASRALSSYEQYFGPGTRLTVT.

The rearrangement joins TRBV5-1 to TRBJ2-1, with 15 bases aligning to TRBD2. The germline V gene has CDR1 SGHRS and CDR2 YFSETQ. This CDR3 spans 17 amino acids. Trimming cost V 3 bases and J 5 bases; bases outside gene matches: 6. CDR3 nucleotides: TGCGCCAGCAGCTCACTGGGGACTAGCGGGGGGAACAATGAGCAGTTCTTC. This gives the protein CASSSLGTSGGNNEQFF.

The chain has TRBV7-9 and TRBJ2-7; 12 bases match TRBD1. The CDR3 length is 15 residues. V dropped 1 base and J dropped 2; count of bases not matched to a gene: 0. Germline lookup yields CDR1 SEHNR and CDR2 FQNEAQ (reference sequence). CDR3 DNA: TGTGCCAGCAGCTTAGGGGACAGGGGGCCCTACGAGCAGTACTTC. This gives the protein CASSLGDRGPYEQYF. Variable domain in full (rest from reference TRBV7-9 and TRBJ2-7): DTGVSQNPRHKITKRGQNVTFRCDPISEHNRLYWYRQTLGQGPEFLTYFQNEAQLEKSRLLSDRFSAERPKGSFSTLEIQRTEQGDSAMYLCASSLGDRGPYEQYFGPGTRLTVT.

The gene calls are TRBV2 and TRBJ1-5; 9 bases match TRBD1. The CDR3 extends over 14 amino acids. V shed 4 bases, J shed 4 bases, and the junction held 2 bases outside the gene matches. The germline gives CDR1 SNHLY, CDR2 FYNNEI. CDR3 loop: CASSAGTGNQPQHF. CDR3 nucleotide sequence: TGTGCCAGCAGTGCCGGGACAGGGAATCAGCCCCAGCATTTT.

The rearrangement joins TRBV2 to TRBJ2-3, with D possibly being TRBD2 (7 bases). This CDR3 has 14 amino acids. Germline loops: CDR1 SNHLY, CDR2 FYNNEI. Trimming shortened V by 3 bases and J by 1 base, and 8 bases separated the two germline ends. The CDR3 sequence: CASSERGRTDTQYF. DNA of the CDR3: TGTGCCAGCAGTGAGCGGGGGCGCACAGATACGCAGTATTTT. Looking up the rest from reference TRBV2 and TRBJ2-3 gives the full variable domain: EPEVTQTPSHQVTQMGQEVILRCVPISNHLYFYWYRQILGQKVEFLVSFYNNEISEKSEIFDDQFSVERPDGSNFTLKIRSTKLEDSAMYFCASSERGRTDTQYFGPGTRLTVL.

The chain joins TRBV5-1 to TRBJ2-7; 7 bases are a match to TRBD1. This CDR3 spans 14 amino acids. Unmatched junction bases numbered 6, after V lost 3 bases and J lost 3 bases. Per the germline V gene, CDR1 is SGHRS and CDR2 is YFSETQ. The CDR3 DNA is TGCGCCAGCAGCTGGGACAGAACCTACTACGAGCAGTACTTC. Its translation: CASSWDRTYYEQYF.

The V call is TRBV11-2, the J call TRBJ2-7; 9 positions agree with TRBD1. The V and J ends lost 6 bases and 5 bases, in that order; junction bases with no gene match: 14. This CDR3 has 16 amino acids. CDR1 and CDR2 (germline): SGHAT, FQNNGV. The CDR3 region has the DNA TGTGCCAGCAGTTCCCTCCGCCGGGGACAGGGTGACGAGCAGTACTTC. Encoded protein: CASSSLRRGQGDEQYF.

This clone was seen a single time. The rearrangement uses TRBV10-3 and TRBJ2-2; D possibly corresponds to TRBD1 (6 bases). From germline, CDR1 is ENHRY and CDR2 SYGVKD. The V end lost 6 bases, the J end lost 1 base, and 9 bases lay between the germline ends. CDR3 length: 14 residues. The CDR3 protein is CAIRMDRNTGELFF. The CDR3 DNA reads as TGTGCCATCAGAATGGACAGGAACACCGGGGAGCTGTTTTTT.

This chain connects TRBV2 to TRBJ1-3; 8 bases fit TRBD1. The junction had 5 bases not matched to a gene; V was cut back by 6 bases and J by 1 base. The germline gives CDR1 SNHLY, CDR2 FYNNEI. The CDR3 consists of 15 residues. The CDR3 nucleotides read TGTGCCAGCAGCCTCGACAGGGGATCTGGAAACACCATATATTTT. Its translation is CASSLDRGSGNTIYF.

The rearrangement links TRBV9 to TRBJ1-2; TRBD1 matches 8 bases. The ends lost 4 bases at V and 2 bases at J; junction bases unmatched: 4. Germline V gene sequence: CDR1 SGDLS, CDR2 YYNGEE. This CDR3 is built from 14 residues. The CDR3 sequence is CASSLHRGNYGYTF. CDR3 DNA sequence: TGTGCCAGCAGCTTGCACAGGGGGAACTATGGCTACACCTTC.

V usage is TRBV30 and J usage is TRBJ2-7, with TRBD1 identical over 12 bases. CDR1 is GTSNPN, CDR2 SVGIG, per germline (reference sequence). The V segment lost 0 bases and the J segment 5 bases; nucleotides outside the gene matches: 5. This CDR3 has 15 residues. CDR3 DNA: TGTGCCTGGAGTGTTTCTGGGACAGGGGGCGACGAGCAGTACTTC. Its translation: CAWSVSGTGGDEQYF. Together with reference TRBV30 and TRBJ2-7, the CDR3 gives the full variable domain: SQTIHQWPATLVQPVGSPLSLECTVEGTSNPNLYWYRQAAGRGLQLLFYSVGIGQISSEVPQNLSASRPQDRQFILSSKKLLLSDSGFYLCAWSVSGTGGDEQYFGPGTRLTVT.

The chain has TRBV6-4 and TRBJ1-2; D gene uncertain. Germline CDR1 reads MRHNA; CDR2 reads SNTAGT. V was shortened by 2 bases and J by 4 bases, with 8 bases between the two germline ends. This CDR3 contains 13 residues. The CDR3 coding sequence is TGTGCCAGCAGTGACGACGGAGCCTATGGCTACACCTTC. Its translation: CASSDDGAYGYTF.

Written as DNA, the CDR3 is TGTGCCAGCAGCTTAACAGGCACTGAAGCTTTCTTT. Amino acids: CASSLTGTEAFF. The V call is TRBV11-2, the J call TRBJ1-1; weak D call: TRBD1 (5 bases). The CDR3 has 12 residues. CDR1 is SGHAT, CDR2 FQNNGV, per germline. Trimming removed 2 bases from V and 4 bases from J, with 5 bases in between.

This clone has just one count. The rearrangement links TRBV18 to TRBJ1-5; D is uncertain. V was clipped by 1 base and J by 5 bases, with 9 bases between them. Germline CDR1 is KGHSH and CDR2 is LQKENI. This CDR3 comprises 14 residues. This CDR3 reads CASSPQQYDQPQHF. In DNA, the CDR3 is TGTGCCAGCTCACCACAACAGTATGATCAGCCCCAGCATTTT.

The J gene is TRBJ2-3, the V gene TRBV19, with D unresolved. Deletions cut 6 bases from V and 7 bases from J, with 8 bases between. Germline V gives CDR1 LNHDA, CDR2 SQIVND (reference sequence). This CDR3 comprises 11 residues. CDR3 nucleotide sequence: TGTGCCAGTAGCGCAGTAAATACGCAGTATTTT. This sequence encodes CASSAVNTQYF.

The V gene is TRBV4-1, the J gene TRBJ2-5, with TRBD2 matching over 7 bases. Germline CDR1 is MGHRA and CDR2 is YSYEKL. The ends lost 3 bases at V and 5 bases at J; junction bases unmatched: 15. CDR3 length: 17 amino acids. CDR3 region: CASSHTLQGAGTETQYF. Here the CDR3 DNA reads TGCGCCAGCAGCCACACCCTCCAGGGAGCGGGGACGGAGACCCAGTACTTC.

This clone was detected a few times. J is TRBJ2-7 and V is TRBV3-1 (or the pseudogene TRBV3-2); possible D gene TRBD1, 6 bases. Trimming left V 1 base short and J 6 bases short, with 16 bases between. The CDR3 loop spans 15 amino acids. Looked up from germline, CDR1 is LGHDT and CDR2 is YNNKEL (reference sequence). The CDR3 spells CASSQALGAVSEQYF. Here the CDR3 DNA reads TGTGCCAGCAGCCAAGCCCTGGGGGCGGTCAGCGAGCAGTACTTC.